These 28 T cell receptor beta chains came from one sample sequenced in a study of CD8+ T cells in alopecia areata. The sequencing template was cDNA reverse transcribed from extracted RNA. Repertoires were generated with immunoSEQ multiplex PCR, while TCRdb's copy carries only in-frame clones and drops some. The sample includes about 140,000 clones, around 83% of them seen just once. Treatment denoted: oral pan-JAK inhibitor, 5-10 mg twice daily. Specimen: CD8+ T cells sorted from blood, collected at week 4, from a patient treated with tofacitinib. The source of these receptors is a human donor with alopecia areata.

A few counts support this clone. The chain is built from TRBV9 and TRBJ1-4; 8 bases match TRBD1. CDR3 length: 15 residues. In germline, CDR1 is SGDLS, CDR2 YYNGEE. V lost 3 bases, J lost 4 bases, and 5 bases stayed unmatched. The CDR3 protein is CASSAPGQVNEKLFF. The CDR3 region has the DNA TGTGCCAGCAGCGCCCCGGGACAGGTTAATGAAAAACTGTTTTTT.

V and J are TRBV18 and TRBJ2-7; the D is unclear. The CDR3 has 15 amino acids. Germline values: CDR1 KGHSH, CDR2 LQKENI. V was clipped by 4 bases and J by 0 bases, with 13 bases between them. The CDR3 DNA follows: TGTGCCAGCTCACACACGTTGGGCGACTCCTACGAGCAGTACTTC. Its protein product is CASSHTLGDSYEQYF.

This CDR3 is CASSPRAGDIPGELFF. The CDR3 DNA is TGTGCCAGCAGCCCCCGAGCGGGAGATATTCCCGGGGAGCTGTTTTTT. V usage is TRBV7-9 and J usage is TRBJ2-2; 8 bases map to TRBD2. The CDR3 is 16 amino acids. CDR1 is SEHNR and CDR2 is FQNEAQ in the germline V gene (reference sequence). The trim removed 5 bases at V and 6 bases at J, leaving 11 bases unmatched.

V is TRBV4-1 and J is TRBJ2-3; D is perhaps TRBD2 (7 bases). V lost 4 bases and J 3 bases, leaving 17 bases between the germline ends. The CDR3 totals 16 residues. Germline V gene lookup returns CDR1 MGHRA and CDR2 YSYEKL. This CDR3 reads CASSLTLQGGTDTQYF. The CDR3 nucleotides are TGCGCCAGCAGCCTTACGTTACAGGGAGGGACAGATACGCAGTATTTT.

V is TRBV27 and J is TRBJ1-2; D is perhaps TRBD1 (5 bases). V dropped 6 bases and J dropped 4 bases, with 9 bases sitting between them. There are 12 residues in the CDR3. Germline V CDR1 and CDR2: MNHEY, SMNVEV (reference sequence). This chain's CDR3 is CASSPGPYGYTF. The CDR3 bases are TGTGCCAGCAGCCCGGGGCCCTATGGCTACACCTTC.

This sequence joins TRBV6-5 and TRBJ2-1, with TRBD2 matching 14 bases. V lost 6 bases to trimming and J lost 10 bases; unmatched junction nucleotides: 2. The CDR3 consists of 13 residues. The germline CDR1 and CDR2 sequences are MNHEY and SVGAGI. CDR3 nucleotide sequence: TGTGCCAGCAGCGGGACTAGCGGGAGAGAGCAGTTCTTC. Protein sequence: CASSGTSGREQFF.

The V call is TRBV6-1, the J call TRBJ2-1; the D gene is possibly TRBD1 (6 bases). Germline-derived CDR1 and CDR2 are MNHNS and SASEGT. V gave up 0 bases and J gave up 8 bases, with 14 bases separating them. This CDR3 has 15 residues. CDR3 sequence (DNA): TGTGCCAGCAGTGAAGCGGGGACATGGTTTGATGAGCAGTTCTTC. Encoded protein: CASSEAGTWFDEQFF.

In this sample, this clone turned up once. This chain connects TRBV11-2 to TRBJ2-7; a weak D match, TRBD2 (5 bases). Germline V CDR1 and CDR2: SGHAT, FQNNGV. V gave up 1 base and J gave up 4 bases, with 14 bases separating them. The CDR3 consists of 15 residues. CDR3 protein: CASSLASGGPYEQYF. The CDR3 nucleotides are TGTGCCAGCAGCTTAGCGTCCGGAGGTCCTTACGAGCAGTACTTC.

The rearrangement joins TRBV19 to TRBJ2-5; TRBD2 agrees at 13 bases. The J call may be faulty, since TRBJ2-7 better matches the DNA end. The CDR3 has 15 residues. CDR1 and CDR2 (germline): LNHDA, SQIVND (reference sequence). CDR3 nucleotides: TGTGCCAGTAGTGGGGGACTAGCGGGACTATACGAGCAGTACTTC. Translation: CASSGGLAGLYEQYF.

This chain links TRBV6-5 with TRBJ2-5, with TRBD1 matching 9 bases. This CDR3 has 13 residues. Germline V gene sequence: CDR1 MNHEY, CDR2 SVGAGI. V lost 6 bases, J lost 4 bases, and 3 bases stayed unmatched. The CDR3 protein is CASRRTGAETQYF. The CDR3 nucleotides read TGTGCCAGCAGGCGGACAGGGGCAGAGACCCAGTACTTC.

The chain links TRBV29-1 to TRBJ2-1, with 9 positions matching TRBD1. Losses at the gene ends were 6 bases for V and 2 bases for J; bases not matched to a gene: 5. CDR3 length: 14 residues. Per the germline V gene, CDR1 is SQVTM and CDR2 is ANQGSEA. DNA of the CDR3: TGCAGCGTCGGGACAGGGATGACCTACAATGAGCAGTTCTTC. Protein product: CSVGTGMTYNEQFF.

The genes are TRBV2 and TRBJ2-4; no clear D gene. V was cut by 3 bases and J by 0 bases, with 9 bases left in between. CDR1 and CDR2 (germline): SNHLY, FYNNEI. The CDR3 is 15 amino acids. The CDR3 nucleotides are TGTGCCAGCAGTGAGAGACAACTAGCCAAAAACATTCAGTACTTC. Residues: CASSERQLAKNIQYF.

V is TRBV30 and J is TRBJ2-6; D may match TRBD1 or TRBD2 (5 bases each). The germline gives CDR1 GTSNPN, CDR2 SVGIG (reference sequence). The CDR3 sequence is 12 residues long. Deletions cut 4 bases from V and 9 bases from J, with 10 bases between. CDR3 in amino acids: CAWMGDGNVLTF. The DNA for the CDR3 is TGTGCCTGGATGGGGGATGGCAACGTCCTGACTTTC. The complete variable domain, with remaining parts taken from reference TRBV30 and TRBJ2-6, reads SQTIHQWPATLVQPVGSPLSLECTVEGTSNPNLYWYRQAAGRGLQLLFYSVGIGQISSEVPQNLSASRPQDRQFILSSKKLLLSDSGFYLCAWMGDGNVLTFGAGSRLTVL.

This chain uses TRBV19 with TRBJ1-5; D uncertain. The CDR3 covers 15 residues. Germline V lookup: CDR1 LNHDA, CDR2 SQIVND (reference sequence). V gave up 2 bases and J gave up 3 bases, with 11 bases separating them. The CDR3 protein is CASSIYVQNNQPQHF. The CDR3, as DNA: TGTGCCAGTAGTATATATGTACAGAACAATCAGCCCCAGCATTTT. The full variable domain, with the rest looked up from reference TRBV19 and TRBJ1-5, is DGGITQSPKYLFRKEGQNVTLSCEQNLNHDAMYWYRQDPGQGLRLIYYSQIVNDFQKGDIAEGYSVSREKKESFPLTVTSAQKNPTAFYLCASSIYVQNNQPQHFGDGTRLSIL.

The genes are TRBV11-2 and TRBJ2-3; possible D gene TRBD2, 6 bases. There are 19 residues in the CDR3. With 6 bases removed from V and 3 bases from J, the gap between germline ends came to 28 bases. Germline lookup yields CDR1 SGHAT and CDR2 FQNNGV. CDR3 loop: CASRDSAARELAETDTQYF. In nucleotides, the CDR3 is TGTGCCAGCAGAGACAGTGCGGCGAGAGAATTAGCGGAGACAGATACGCAGTATTTT.

The chain carries TRBV5-6 and TRBJ1-1; D ambiguous. Looked up from germline, CDR1 is SGHDT and CDR2 is YYEEEE. The CDR3 sequence is 15 residues long. Trimming pared 4 bases from V and 4 bases from J, leaving 17 bases between. CDR3 protein: CASSITPRAGTEAFF. For the CDR3, the DNA is TGTGCCAGCAGCATCACCCCAAGGGCGGGCACTGAAGCTTTCTTT.

V and J are TRBV7-9 and TRBJ2-3, with D possibly matching TRBD1 (5 bases). CDR1 is SEHNR and CDR2 is FQNEAQ in the germline V gene (reference sequence). The CDR3 is 14 amino acids. V was cut by 1 base and J by 1 base, with 6 bases left in between. CDR3 sequence (DNA): TGTGCCAGCAGCTTAGAAGGGGGCACAGATACGCAGTATTTT. This gives the protein CASSLEGGTDTQYF.

In its sample, this clone was seen once. The chain uses TRBV29-1 and TRBJ1-1; weak D call: TRBD1 (5 bases). Germline values: CDR1 SQVTM, CDR2 ANQGSEA. The CDR3 spans 11 residues. Between the trimmed V and J ends, which lost 8 bases and 5 bases, there was a span of 12 bases. The CDR3 region is CSPIGGTEAFF. The DNA for the CDR3 is TGCAGCCCTATTGGGGGGACTGAAGCTTTCTTT.

V usage is TRBV13 and J usage is TRBJ2-7; the D gene is possibly TRBD2 (5 bases). This CDR3 has 15 amino acids. Trimming removed 2 bases at V and 7 bases at J, with 18 bases between. Germline values: CDR1 PRHDT, CDR2 FYEKMQ (reference sequence). CDR3 nucleotides: TGTGCCAGCAGCTTACGGGGTTCCCTCTACGTGGAGCAGTACTTC. It specifies CASSLRGSLYVEQYF.

The chain links TRBV29-1 to TRBJ2-4, with a tentative D call TRBD1 (6 bases). V lost 5 bases and J 0 bases, leaving 11 bases between the germline ends. Germline values: CDR1 SQVTM, CDR2 ANQGSEA. The CDR3 runs to 14 residues. The CDR3 region is CSVFRGGAKNIQYF. CDR3 DNA: TGCAGCGTTTTTCGAGGGGGAGCCAAAAACATTCAGTACTTC.

J is TRBJ2-7 and V is TRBV6-5; D perhaps matches TRBD2 (6 bases). Deletions cut 2 bases from V and 5 bases from J, with 16 bases between. CDR1 MNHEY and CDR2 SVGAGI come from the germline V gene. The CDR3 has 15 residues. The CDR3 protein is CASSYNLAGEDEQYF. DNA of the CDR3: TGTGCCAGCAGTTACAACCTTGCTGGGGAGGACGAGCAGTACTTC.

The chain carries TRBV7-8 and TRBJ2-1; 13 positions match TRBD2. CDR1 and CDR2 (germline): SGHVS, FQNEAQ. CDR3 length: 16 residues. Trimming removed 5 bases from V and 4 bases from J; junction bases left unmatched: 5. CDR3 in amino acids: CASSPRTSGGYNEQFF. The CDR3 DNA reads TGTGCCAGCAGCCCCCGGACTAGCGGGGGTTACAATGAGCAGTTCTTC.

The CDR3 DNA follows: TGTGCCAGCAGTCCAAACCTACAGGGGACCTACGAGCAGTACTTC. It codes for CASSPNLQGTYEQYF. This chain uses TRBV27 with TRBJ2-7; TRBD1 aligns across 7 bases. The trim removed 5 bases at V and 2 bases at J, leaving 9 bases unmatched. This CDR3 has 15 residues. Per the germline V gene, CDR1 is MNHEY and CDR2 is SMNVEV (reference sequence).

CDR3 loop: CASSHGGQGSEQYF. As DNA, the CDR3 is TGTGCCAGCAGCCACGGGGGACAGGGCAGTGAGCAGTACTTC. The chain links TRBV7-8 to TRBJ2-7; 9 bases agree with TRBD1. This CDR3 contains 14 residues. The V gene end was trimmed by 5 bases and the J gene end by 7 bases; junction bases not matched to a gene: 9. The germline V gene encodes CDR1 SGHVS and CDR2 FQNEAQ.

This sequence joins TRBV5-1 and TRBJ2-1, with 7 positions matching TRBD2. The CDR3 is 18 residues long. The V gene end was trimmed by 2 bases and the J gene end by 8 bases; junction bases not matched to a gene: 19. Germline V gives CDR1 SGHRS, CDR2 YFSETQ. DNA of the CDR3: TGCGCCAGCAGCTTTTGGCCCCGGGAGGCAGGCGGTGGGGATGAGCAGTTCTTC. Residues: CASSFWPREAGGGDEQFF.

This sequence joins TRBV27 and TRBJ2-3; a possible D gene is TRBD1 (6 bases). With 5 bases removed from V and 3 bases from J, the gap between germline ends came to 15 bases. Germline V gene data show CDR1 as MNHEY and CDR2 as SMNVEV (reference sequence). The CDR3 has 15 amino acids. This CDR3 reads CASSQRGRGTDTQYF. CDR3 sequence (DNA): TGTGCCAGCAGTCAGAGGGGTAGGGGGACAGATACGCAGTATTTT.

V and J are TRBV29-1 and TRBJ2-1, with 15 bases lining up with TRBD2. The CDR3 has 13 amino acids. Germline V gene sequence: CDR1 SQVTM, CDR2 ANQGSEA. The J segment lost 9 bases and the V segment lost 6 bases, leaving 3 bases of the junction unmatched. In DNA, the CDR3 is TGCAGCGTCCGGACTAGCGGGGGGGTTGAGCAGTTCTTC. Encoded protein: CSVRTSGGVEQFF.

The chain uses TRBV19 and TRBJ1-1; no firm D call. This CDR3 is 15 amino acids long. The V gene lost 2 bases and the J gene lost 11 bases, with 21 bases spanning the gap. Germline V gene lookup returns CDR1 LNHDA and CDR2 SQIVND (reference sequence). CDR3 DNA sequence: TGTGCCAGTAGTATAACTTCGTACAGTACCGGTTCGGCTTTCTTT. Encoded protein: CASSITSYSTGSAFF. Together with reference TRBV19 and TRBJ1-1, the CDR3 gives the full variable domain: DGGITQSPKYLFRKEGQNVTLSCEQNLNHDAMYWYRQDPGQGLRLIYYSQIVNDFQKGDIAEGYSVSREKKESFPLTVTSAQKNPTAFYLCASSITSYSTGSAFFGQGTRLTVV.